These 32 T cell receptor beta chains were sequenced from one sample in a study of CD8+CD57+ T cells in acquired aplastic anemia. The study profiled TCR beta VDJ and CDR3 using genomic DNA as template. TCRdb called the reads again in MiXCR, with one record for every CDR3 protein. The sample shows roughly 58,000 distinct CDR3 sequences, 45% to 70% of them seen only once. The sample comprised sorted CD4+, CD8+, or CD8+CD57+ T cells (not recorded which) from PBMCs. The receptor source for this set is a human donor in good health, serving as a control.

This chain uses TRBV29-1 with TRBJ2-7; TRBD1 matches at 9 bases. The CDR3 has 12 amino acids. V trimming: 6 bases; J trimming: 9 bases; junction bases outside the gene matches: 9. Germline values: CDR1 SQVTM, CDR2 ANQGSEA. CDR3 sequence: CSVGGQGVAQYF. CDR3 DNA: TGCAGCGTGGGGGGACAGGGTGTAGCGCAGTACTTC.

This rearrangement joins TRBV4-1 to TRBJ2-3; 12 nucleotides line up with TRBD1. The V gene's germline CDR1 is MGHRA and CDR2 YSYEKL. The ends lost 0 bases at V and 4 bases at J; junction bases unmatched: 5. The CDR3 is 17 amino acids. This CDR3 is CASSQDLGTGGSDTQYF. The CDR3 coding sequence is TGCGCCAGCAGCCAAGATCTAGGGACAGGGGGCTCAGATACGCAGTATTTT.

There are many counts of this clonotype. CDR3 in DNA: TGTGCCAGTAGTATCTCGCCTAGCGGGAGGAGCTTGGACGAGCAGTACTTC. Residues: CASSISPSGRSLDEQYF. This chain uses TRBV19 with TRBJ2-7; 11 nucleotides agree with TRBD2. The CDR3 extends over 17 amino acids. The germline gives CDR1 LNHDA, CDR2 SQIVND (reference sequence). J lost 5 bases, V lost 3 bases, and 12 bases had no gene match.

The sample holds one count of this clonotype. The chain uses TRBV24-1 and TRBJ2-2; the D call may be TRBD1 or TRBD2 (6 bases each). CDR1 is KGHDR and CDR2 is SFDVKD in the germline V gene. The CDR3 has 17 residues. Trimming removed 3 bases from V and 3 bases from J, with 16 bases in between. CDR3 amino acids: CATSDPTGASYTGELFF. DNA for the CDR3: TGTGCCACCAGTGATCCCACGGGGGCCTCGTACACCGGGGAGCTGTTTTTT.

The chain couples TRBV20-1 to TRBJ2-3; the match to TRBD2 covers 7 bases. J gave up 3 bases and V 0 bases, and 6 bases lay outside the gene matches. This CDR3 is built from 15 residues. Per the germline V gene, CDR1 is DFQATT and CDR2 is SNEGSKA (reference sequence). The CDR3 region is CSARDRGSGTDTQYF. The CDR3 DNA reads as TGCAGTGCTAGAGATCGCGGGAGTGGGACAGATACGCAGTATTTT.

This clonotype is termed medium-sized. This sequence joins TRBV2 and TRBJ1-6; the match to TRBD1 covers 10 bases. The CDR3 runs to 17 residues. CDR1 is SNHLY, CDR2 FYNNEI, per germline. V lost 3 bases and J lost 5; bases outside the gene matches: 7. The CDR3 DNA is TGTGCCAGCAGTGAGCGGACAGGGGGTGTTGATAATTCACCCCTCCACTTT. Its protein is CASSERTGGVDNSPLHF.

The sample holds a few counts of this clonotype. This could be a read error, since a much larger clone is one nucleotide away. The chain joins TRBV28 to TRBJ2-7; D is unclear. The CDR3 totals 14 residues. Germline CDR1 is MDHEN and CDR2 is SYDVKM. CDR3 nucleotides: TGTGCCAGCAGTCCCTTCCGGGCGGCCTACGGGCAGTACTTC. It is translated as CASSPFRAAYGQYF.

The rearrangement links TRBV7-6 to TRBJ1-1; TRBD1 matches at 7 bases. The CDR3 runs to 13 residues. After removal of 1 base from V and 6 bases from J, the junction contained 2 bases not matched to a gene. The germline V gene encodes CDR1 SGHVS and CDR2 FNYEAQ. Here the CDR3 DNA reads TGTGCCAGCAGCTTAGGCAGGGGGTCTGAAGCTTTCTTT. The encoded protein is CASSLGRGSEAFF. Looking up the rest from reference TRBV7-6 and TRBJ1-1 gives the full variable domain: GAGVSQSPRYKVTKRGQDVALRCDPISGHVSLYWYRQALGQGPEFLTYFNYEAQQDKSGLPNDRFSAERPEGSISTLTIQRTEQRDSAMYRCASSLGRGSEAFFGQGTRLTVV.

The chain has TRBV2 and TRBJ2-7, with D possibly TRBD2 on 5 matching bases. The germline CDR1 and CDR2 sequences are SNHLY and FYNNEI. Trimming left V 4 bases short and J 10 bases short, with 17 bases between. CDR3 size: 13 residues. The CDR3 DNA sequence: TGTGCCAGCAGTGTTAGTAGAGAACTAGATCAGTACTTC. Translated: CASSVSRELDQYF.

J is TRBJ1-5 and V is TRBV19; D remains ambiguous. Germline V CDR1 and CDR2: LNHDA, SQIVND (reference sequence). Deletions cut 7 bases from V and 3 bases from J, with 16 bases between. The CDR3 is 15 amino acids. The CDR3 here is CASTYPGLHNQPQHF. CDR3 nucleotides: TGTGCCAGTACCTATCCGGGCCTCCACAATCAGCCCCAGCATTTT.

The count of this clonotype is one. The V call is TRBV11-2, the J call TRBJ1-3; D is unclear. CDR1 and CDR2 from the germline V gene are SGHAT and FQNNGV. The CDR3 loop spans 16 amino acids. Trimming removed 2 bases at V and 2 bases at J, with 13 bases between. CDR3 amino acids: CASSLTLARAGNTIYF. CDR3 sequence (DNA): TGTGCCAGCAGCTTAACCCTGGCGAGGGCTGGAAACACCATATATTTT.

The chain links TRBV29-1 to TRBJ1-2; no firm D call. Germline CDR1 is SQVTM and CDR2 is ANQGSEA. There are 12 residues in the CDR3. V was clipped by 4 bases and J by 5 bases, with 11 bases between them. The CDR3 DNA reads TGCAGCGTTGTAGCCGCGGGGTATGGCTACACCTTC. This encodes CSVVAAGYGYTF.

The chain couples TRBV20-1 to TRBJ1-1; 7 positions match TRBD1. The CDR3 is 15 amino acids. The junction had 6 bases not matched to a gene; V was cut back by 2 bases and J by 0 bases. The V gene's germline CDR1 is DFQATT and CDR2 SNEGSKA (reference sequence). The CDR3 reads CSARPEGQMNTEAFF. CDR3 DNA: TGCAGTGCTAGACCAGAGGGACAGATGAACACTGAAGCTTTCTTT.

The chain uses TRBV7-3 and TRBJ2-1; D ambiguous. The V end lost 6 bases, the J end lost 6 bases, and 12 bases lay between the germline ends. CDR1 is SGHTA, CDR2 FQGTGA, per germline. CDR3 length: 13 residues. The CDR3 loop is CASSLTISNEQFF. Written as DNA, the CDR3 is TGTGCCAGCAGTTTGACAATTTCCAATGAGCAGTTCTTC. The variable domain in full, completed from reference TRBV7-3 and TRBJ2-1, reads GAGVSQTPSNKVTEKGKYVELRCDPISGHTALYWYRQSLGQGPEFLIYFQGTGAADDSGLPNDRFFAVRPEGSVSTLKIQRTERGDSAVYLCASSLTISNEQFFGPGTRLTVL.

This clonotype was seen ten or more times. The chain has TRBV13 and TRBJ2-3, with D tentatively TRBD2 (7 bases). Germline lookup yields CDR1 PRHDT and CDR2 FYEKMQ (reference sequence). The length of the CDR3 is 14 residues. The V gene lost 5 bases and the J gene lost 5 bases, with 14 bases spanning the gap. CDR3 in amino acids: CASSPRGGGDTQYF. In nucleotides, the CDR3 is TGTGCCAGCAGCCCACGGGGAGGGGGAGATACGCAGTATTTT.

This rearrangement joins TRBV29-1 to TRBJ2-2; TRBD2 matches 10 bases. This CDR3 has 15 residues. Germline CDR1 is SQVTM and CDR2 is ANQGSEA. The CDR3 region has the DNA TGCGGATCAAAGCGGGAGGGCCGAGGCACCGGGGAGCTGTTTTTT. Translation: CGSKREGRGTGELFF.

Notes on this clonotype: A much bigger clone sits one base away, suggesting this may be a read error. The V and J genes are TRBV10-3 and TRBJ2-3; D is ambiguous. This CDR3 spans 14 amino acids. The V and J ends lost 5 bases and 1 base respectively, with 10 bases between them. Germline lookup yields CDR1 ENHRY and CDR2 SYGVKD. Here the CDR3 reads CAISFREGTDTQYF. The CDR3 DNA is TGTGCCATCAGTTTTCGAGAGGGCACAGATACGCAGTATTTT.

The V call is TRBV19, the J call TRBJ1-1; D call uncertain. Trimming took 3 bases from V and 10 from J, leaving 6 bases between them. The germline V gene encodes CDR1 LNHDA and CDR2 SQIVND (reference sequence). This CDR3 region has 10 residues. CDR3 in amino acids: CASSIGGAFF. CDR3 sequence (DNA): TGTGCCAGTAGTATTGGTGGAGCTTTCTTT.

The V call is TRBV19, the J call TRBJ1-1; maybe TRBD1 (5 bases). The CDR3 is 14 residues long. Germline assignment: CDR1 LNHDA and CDR2 SQIVND (reference sequence). The V and J ends lost 10 bases and 5 bases respectively, with 20 bases between them. The CDR3, as DNA: TGTGCCACTGAAAGACAGCCCGGTATAACTGAAGCTTTCTTT. Translated: CATERQPGITEAFF.

The V call is TRBV7-8, the J call TRBJ2-7; D call uncertain. This CDR3 has 14 residues. Trimming took off 3 bases at V and 0 bases at J, with 9 bases between the two ends. From germline, CDR1 is SGHVS and CDR2 FQNEAQ. The CDR3 coding sequence is TGTGCCAGCAGCTTGCAACCAGTCTCCTACGAGCAGTACTTC. Protein sequence: CASSLQPVSYEQYF.

Notes on this clonotype: At one of its ends the junction is not consistent with the germline gene, which may arise from a read error. The rearrangement joins TRBV20-1 to TRBJ2-5; the D gene is possibly TRBD1 (7 bases). The CDR3 is made up of 15 amino acids. Germline CDR1 reads DFQATT; CDR2 reads SNEGSKA (reference sequence). CDR3: CGAGETKTGRETQYF. The CDR3 DNA reads TGCGGTGCCGGCGAGACTAAGACAGGGAGGGAGACCCAGTACTTC.

The chain joins TRBV5-1 to TRBJ2-1; 10 positions agree with TRBD2. Losses at the gene ends were 5 bases for V and 4 bases for J; bases not matched to a gene: 12. CDR1 is SGHRS and CDR2 is YFSETQ in the germline V gene. There are 17 residues in the CDR3. In nucleotides, the CDR3 is TGCGCCAGCAGTTCTAGCGGGAGTGGGGCGGAGTACAATGAGCAGTTCTTC. Protein product: CASSSSGSGAEYNEQFF.

The chain couples TRBV7-2 to TRBJ1-2; D gene uncertain. The V gene's germline CDR1 is SGHTA and CDR2 FQGNSA. V was clipped by 1 base and J by 7 bases, with 10 bases between them. The CDR3 sequence is 13 residues long. CDR3 amino acids: CASSLGSVAGYTF. The CDR3 region has the DNA TGTGCCAGCAGCTTAGGGTCTGTAGCTGGCTACACCTTC.

The sample holds many counts of this clonotype. V and J are TRBV7-9 and TRBJ1-2; weak D call: TRBD1 (6 bases). CDR3 size: 15 residues. Germline V gene data show CDR1 as SEHNR and CDR2 as FQNEAQ (reference sequence). The ends were cut back, 5 bases at V and 2 bases at J, with 15 bases in the middle. DNA of the CDR3: TGTGCCAGCAGCCCCCGGGGGGGGCTGAACTATGGCTACACCTTC. Translating it yields CASSPRGGLNYGYTF.

This clonotype was seen repeatedly, ten times or more. The CDR3 loop reads CASVSSSYNEQFF. CDR3 nucleotides: TGTGCCTCTGTTTCGAGCTCCTACAATGAGCAGTTCTTC. V gene TRBV11-1 combines with J gene TRBJ2-1; no reliable D call. CDR1 and CDR2 (germline): SGHAT, FQDESV (reference sequence). The CDR3 extends over 13 amino acids. The V end lost 11 bases, the J end lost 0 bases, and 11 bases lay between the germline ends.

The chain uses TRBV24-1 and TRBJ1-1; tentatively, D is TRBD1 (5 bases). The ends were cut back, 4 bases at V and 4 bases at J, with 15 bases in the middle. Germline CDR1 KGHDR, CDR2 SFDVKD. The CDR3 sequence is 15 residues long. The CDR3 loop reads CATSENQGIGTEAFF. The DNA for the CDR3 is TGTGCCACCAGTGAAAACCAGGGAATTGGCACTGAAGCTTTCTTT.

This chain uses TRBV29-1 with TRBJ2-7; D is undetermined. V was cut by 7 bases and J by 6 bases, with 13 bases left in between. The CDR3 covers 11 residues. CDR1 SQVTM and CDR2 ANQGSEA come from the germline V gene. CDR3 loop: CSGLFESEQYF. CDR3 DNA sequence: TGCAGCGGCCTCTTTGAGTCCGAGCAGTACTTC.

This rearrangement joins TRBV10-3 to TRBJ1-2; D is undetermined. The CDR3 has 13 amino acids. V was pared by 5 bases and J by 6 bases, with 13 bases between. Germline CDR1 reads ENHRY; CDR2 reads SYGVKD. The CDR3 DNA reads as TGTGCCATCAGTAGCGAGACTCTTCATGGCTACACCTTC. This codes for CAISSETLHGYTF.

This chain links TRBV2 with TRBJ2-3, with D perhaps being TRBD1 or TRBD2 (6 bases each). CDR1 is SNHLY, CDR2 FYNNEI, per germline. Trimming left V 4 bases short and J 4 bases short, with 15 bases between. This CDR3 comprises 15 residues. This chain's CDR3 is CASSAVGGGSDTQYF. Written as DNA, the CDR3 is TGTGCCAGCAGTGCAGTAGGGGGAGGTTCAGATACGCAGTATTTT. Full variable domain (outside the CDR3, taken from reference TRBV2 and TRBJ2-3): EPEVTQTPSHQVTQMGQEVILRCVPISNHLYFYWYRQILGQKVEFLVSFYNNEISEKSEIFDDQFSVERPDGSNFTLKIRSTKLEDSAMYFCASSAVGGGSDTQYFGPGTRLTVL.

The gene calls are TRBV7-2 and TRBJ2-7; 11 nucleotides agree with TRBD2. The CDR3 spans 18 residues. V lost 5 bases to trimming and J lost 0 bases; unmatched junction nucleotides: 12. Germline-derived CDR1 and CDR2 are SGHTA and FQGNSA. CDR3 in DNA: TGTGCCAGCAGCCCAGGGGGTGCTAGCGGGGGGCGCTCCTACGAGCAGTACTTC. Translating it yields CASSPGGASGGRSYEQYF.

The chain is built from TRBV9 and TRBJ1-3; D remains ambiguous. The germline V and J ends were trimmed by 4 bases and 0 bases, with 14 bases remaining between them. The V gene's germline CDR1 is SGDLS and CDR2 YYNGEE. CDR3 length: 16 residues. For the CDR3, the DNA is TGTGCCAGCAGCACCCGGGGTTTGCCCTCTGGAAACACCATATATTTT. It is translated as CASSTRGLPSGNTIYF. The full variable domain, completed using reference TRBV9 and TRBJ1-3, is DSGVTQTPKHLITATGQRVTLRCSPRSGDLSVYWYQQSLDQGLQFLIQYYNGEERAKGNILERFSAQQFPDLHSELNLSSLELGDSALYFCASSTRGLPSGNTIYFGEGSWLTVV.

The chain has TRBV20-1 and TRBJ1-1, with D perhaps TRBD1 (5 bases). The germline CDR1 and CDR2 sequences are DFQATT and SNEGSKA (reference sequence). The CDR3 loop spans 12 amino acids. V dropped 5 bases and J dropped 1 base, with 8 bases sitting between them. CDR3 region: CSAPGQNTEAFF. The CDR3, as DNA: TGCAGTGCTCCTGGACAGAACACTGAAGCTTTCTTT.